Included here is one T cell receptor beta chain sequence, with context. Its antigen is not identified. The data are from a study of identical twins. Study-level results: Cross-sectional statistical analysis was relied on for the conclusions, without the same donors being followed. Sharing of beta out-of-frame sequences by twins showed a weaker excess. Clonotypes of the beta chain that were abundant in cord blood carried fewer insertions (memory repertoires showed none).

TCRdb reprocessed the 5' RACE reads via MiXCR and lists one record per CDR3 protein. The sample consists of approximately 590,000 distinct CDR3 sequences, approximately 9.6% of them appearing once. The CDR3 runs to 12 residues. Germline V lookup: CDR1 SGDLS, CDR2 YYNGEE. With 4 bases removed from V and 6 bases from J, the gap between germline ends came to 10 bases. These data also featured in a second study, about yellow fever vaccine responses in identical twins.

Sequencing was carried out using PBMCs. The rearrangement uses TRBV9 and TRBJ2-5; weak D call: TRBD1 (5 bases). The receptor comes from a woman younger than 30 in good health. In DNA form, the CDR3 reads TGTGCCAGCAGCAAGACAGAGAAGACCCAGTACTTC. It codes for CASSKTEKTQYF. Full variable domain (outside the CDR3, taken from reference TRBV9 and TRBJ2-5): DSGVTQTPKHLITATGQRVTLRCSPRSGDLSVYWYQQSLDQGLQFLIQYYNGEERAKGNILERFSAQQFPDLHSELNLSSLELGDSALYFCASSKTEKTQYFGPGTRLLVL.